This paragraph reports one T cell receptor (beta chain). The data belong to a study of blood T cell repertoires in COVID-19. Study at large: PBMCs, B-cell-depleted T cells, or T cells provided the cDNA or gDNA that made up the material.

Clones were sequenced by immunoSEQ multiplex PCR, and TCRdb holds only the in-frame ones, with some missing. This table holds approximately 61,000 clones, around four fifths found once. The CDR3 is made up of 16 amino acids. Trimming removed 4 bases from V and 5 bases from J; junction bases left unmatched: 12. Per germline, CDR1 SGHRS and CDR2 YFSETQ. This TCR was recovered from a man between 70 and 80 years old with acute or convalescent COVID-19. The genes are TRBV5-1 and TRBJ2-3; TRBD2 matches at 8 bases. Sequences were obtained from peripheral blood. The CDR3 here is CASSVISGAGGDTQYF. The CDR3 DNA reads TGCGCCAGCAGCGTCATTAGCGGGGCAGGAGGAGATACGCAGTATTTT.